This record looks at one T cell receptor (beta chain) sequence and its context. Its antigen has not been determined. One base away there is no much larger clone; base qualities are not given. These data belong to a study of blood T cell repertoires in COVID-19 (dated by TCRdb to 2020 to 2021). For the study in its entirety: Samples covering the acute and convalescent phases of COVID-19 were provided by collaborators in the United States, Italy and Spain. The material from the prospective study consisted of cDNA or gDNA derived from T cells, B-cell-depleted T cells, or PBMCs. The dataset comprised deeply sampled blood TCRbeta repertoires from subjects exposed to, actively infected with, or recovered from COVID-19. A freely available public database, intended as a resource for researchers studying the immune response to SARS-CoV-2, is where the repertoires were released. The samples were drawn from two sources: the first 160 participants of the ongoing ImmuneRACE study, and 950 to 1,500 subjects contributed by 6 global collaborators. Nearly every sample came with metadata listing a de-identified subject ID, COVID-19 status, age in years and sex. HLA class I and class II types, where available, came from metadata supplied by the sample provider rather than from assay-based typing. The research as a whole found: How much clinical and demographic metadata was included differed by source and by participant, and the metadata was provided uncurated.

One collaborating source in Seattle enrolled patients during active infection and followed them longitudinally through the course of disease. Collaborating institutions collected whole blood in K2EDTA tubes following their own protocols. For TCRbeta analysis, collaborators shipped samples in one of three forms: frozen whole blood, isolated PBMCs, or DNA extracted from either of those sample types. From V the trimming removes 3 bases and from J it removes 6 bases, while the gene matches leave 8 bases of the junction unaccounted for. Per the germline V gene (reference sequence), MNHEY is the CDR1 and SMNVEV is the CDR2. The CDR3 numbers 14 residues from cysteine through phenylalanine. Only the CDR3 DNA stays, 42 bases, in frame from base 1. TCRbeta CDR3 regions were amplified from genomic DNA by means of the immunoSEQ Assay, a bias-controlled multiplex PCR. Per the source publication's procedure: Within the assay, amplification of reference gene primers was used to estimate how many nucleated cells each sample contained. To quantify the absolute abundance of each unique TCRbeta CDR3 rearrangement, sequence reads were collapsed and filtered. For each sample, productive Simpson clonality was calculated as the square root of Simpson's diversity index across productive rearrangements. The source is immuneACCESS, and TCRdb retained only in-frame sequences with V and J called. Part of the clones is not carried over; for the studies checked, unresolved V genes explain less than half of this, and the remainder is unexplained. The V and J calls and the clone size are those of that table, but D and trimming were determined from the DNA. This sample is represented by over 150,000 clones; roughly four fifths of them were singletons. The ten largest clonotypes hold 7.6% of the sample.

The clonotype originates from a woman aged 70-85 years with COVID-19, enrolled during active disease. This sequence uses TRBV27 and TRBJ2-7, and 7 bases in between align with TRBD1. Sequenced sample: peripheral blood. The DNA sequence follows: TGTGCCAGCAGTTTCGACAGGGCTAACGGCGAGCAGTACTTC. Translation gives CASSFDRANGEQYF.